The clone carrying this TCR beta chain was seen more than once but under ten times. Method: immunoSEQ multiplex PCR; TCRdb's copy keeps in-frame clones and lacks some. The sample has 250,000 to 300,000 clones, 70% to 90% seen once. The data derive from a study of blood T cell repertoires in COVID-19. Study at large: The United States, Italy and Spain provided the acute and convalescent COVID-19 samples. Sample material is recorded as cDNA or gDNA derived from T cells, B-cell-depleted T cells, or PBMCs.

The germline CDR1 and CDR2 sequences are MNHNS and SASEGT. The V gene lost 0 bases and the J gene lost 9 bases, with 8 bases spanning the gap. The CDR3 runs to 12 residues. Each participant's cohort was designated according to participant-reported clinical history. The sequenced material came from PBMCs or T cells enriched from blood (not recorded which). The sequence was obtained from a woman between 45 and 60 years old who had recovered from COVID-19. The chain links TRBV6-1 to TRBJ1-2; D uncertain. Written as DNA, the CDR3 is TGTGCCAGCAGTGAAGCTACAGATCGCTACACCTTC. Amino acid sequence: CASSEATDRYTF.